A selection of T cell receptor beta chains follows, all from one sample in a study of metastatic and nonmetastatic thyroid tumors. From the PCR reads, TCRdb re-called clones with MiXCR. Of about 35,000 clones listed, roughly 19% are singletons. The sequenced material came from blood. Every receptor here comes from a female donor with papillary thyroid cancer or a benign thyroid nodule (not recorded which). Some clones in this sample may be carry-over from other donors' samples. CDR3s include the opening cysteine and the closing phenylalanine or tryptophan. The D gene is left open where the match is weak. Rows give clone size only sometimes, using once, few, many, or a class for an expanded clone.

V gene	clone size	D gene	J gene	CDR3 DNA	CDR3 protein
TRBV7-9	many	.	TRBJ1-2	TGTGCCAGCAACTCCGGGGGATTCTATGGCTACACCTTC	CASNSGGFYGYTF
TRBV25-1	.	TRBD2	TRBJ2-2	TGTGCCAGCAGTGGGAGACTTCCGACTAGCCGAAAGGGCACCGGGGAGCTGTTTTTT	CASSGRLPTSRKGTGELFF
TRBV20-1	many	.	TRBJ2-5	TGCAGTGCTAGAGCGGGCGGAGGGAGGGAGACCCAGTACTTC	CSARAGGGRETQYF
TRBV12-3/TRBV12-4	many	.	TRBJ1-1	TGTGCCAGCAGTCGAGCTTACGGGGGGAACACTGAAGCTTTCTTT	CASSRAYGGNTEAFF
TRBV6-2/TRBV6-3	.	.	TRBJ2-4	TGTGCCAGCAGAGAAATATCGGGGCCTGGGGTCATCCAGTACTTC	CASREISGPGVIQYF
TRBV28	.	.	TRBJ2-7	TGTGCCAGCAGTTTGGGCATGATCCTATACGAGCAGTACTTC	CASSLGMILYEQYF
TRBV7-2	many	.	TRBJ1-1	TGTGCCAGCAGCTCAAATGCCTCCCCGAACACTGAAGCTTTCTTT	CASSSNASPNTEAFF
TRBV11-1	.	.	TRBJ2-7	TGTGCCAGCAGGGTTCGAGAGGGAAGCTCCTACGAGCAGTACTTC	CASRVREGSSYEQYF
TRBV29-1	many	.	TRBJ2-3	TGCAGCGTCCTCACCAGCACAGATACGCAGTATTTT	CSVLTSTDTQYF
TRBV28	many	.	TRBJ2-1	TGTGCCAGCAGGAGGACTTTAGGTGAGCAGTTCTTC	CASRRTLGEQFF
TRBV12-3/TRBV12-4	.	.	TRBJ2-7	TGTGCCAGCAGTGCCTCGGGGGACGAGCAGTACTTC	CASSASGDEQYF
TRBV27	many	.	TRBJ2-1	TGTGCCAGCAGTCCAGGGTTATCCTACAATGAGCAGTTCTTC	CASSPGLSYNEQFF
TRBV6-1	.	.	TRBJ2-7	TGTGCCAGCAGCCCCTTGGGTCGCGGGGAGCAGTACTTC	CASSPLGRGEQYF
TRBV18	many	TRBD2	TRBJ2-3	TGTGCCAGCTCACCTGCGGGAGTGGGGGATACGCAGTATTTT	CASSPAGVGDTQYF
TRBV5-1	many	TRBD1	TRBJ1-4	TGCGCCAGCAGCCCGACAGGGTTCAACGAAAAACTGTTTTTT	CASSPTGFNEKLFF
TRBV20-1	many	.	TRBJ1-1	TGCAGTGCACGAAGGGGAAACACTGAAGCTTTCTTT	CSARRGNTEAFF
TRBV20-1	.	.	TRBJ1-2	TGCAGTGCTAGAGCCCTAGTGGAGAGGGGATATGGCTACACCTTC	CSARALVERGYGYTF
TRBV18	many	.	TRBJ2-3	TGTGCCAGCTCACGAATGGCGGCTCAAATCACAGATACGCAGTATTTT	CASSRMAAQITDTQYF
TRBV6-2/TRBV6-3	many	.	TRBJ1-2	TGTGCCAGCACCGCTAAACTAATTGGTGGCTACACCTTC	CASTAKLIGGYTF
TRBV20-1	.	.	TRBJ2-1	TGCAGTGCTAGAAGGGGGCCCGGTGCGGGAGGTAAAAATGAGCAGTTCTTC	CSARRGPGAGGKNEQFF
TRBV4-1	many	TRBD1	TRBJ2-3	TGCGCCAGCAGCCAAGCCGGGACAGGCCTCACAGATACGCAGTATTTT	CASSQAGTGLTDTQYF
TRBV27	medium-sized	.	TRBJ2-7	TGTGCCAGCAGCACCTTCATCAGGGGGGTTGATGACGAGCAGTACTTC	CASSTFIRGVDDEQYF
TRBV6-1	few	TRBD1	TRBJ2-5	TGTGCCAGCAGTCGGGACAGGGAGGGGCAAGAGACCAAGTACTTC	CASSRDREGQETKYF
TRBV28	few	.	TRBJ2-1	TGTGCCAGCATCAAAGCTGGAGGACGTGGTGAGCAGTTCTTC	CASIKAGGRGEQFF
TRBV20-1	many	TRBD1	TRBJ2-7	TGCAGTGCTAGAGATGGGGACAGGGTAGTAGTGCAGTACTTC	CSARDGDRVVVQYF
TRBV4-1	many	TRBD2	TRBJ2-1	TGCGCCAGCAGCCAATCCGGACTAGCGGGAGGCGGGGGGCAGTTCTTC	CASSQSGLAGGGGQFF
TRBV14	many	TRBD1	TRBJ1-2	TGTGCCAGCAGCCAAGAACCCGGGACAGGGAAGAACTATGGCTACACCTTC	CASSQEPGTGKNYGYTF
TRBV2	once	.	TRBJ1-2	TGTGCCAGCGAAGGGTACACACACCCTTATAACTATGGCTACACCTTC	CASEGYTHPYNYGYTF
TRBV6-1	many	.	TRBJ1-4	TGTGCCAGCAGACAGGTTACAACTAATGAAAAACTGTTTTTT	CASRQVTTNEKLFF
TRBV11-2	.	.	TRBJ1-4	TGTGCCAGCAGCTCCGGATATCGTGACAGGCGGCCCCGGTGTGAAAAACTGTTTTTT	CASSSGYRDRRPRCEKLFF
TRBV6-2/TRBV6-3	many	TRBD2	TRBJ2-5	TGTGCCAGCAGTTCCCTCGGGAGGGGGACGGAGACCCAGTACTTC	CASSSLGRGTETQYF
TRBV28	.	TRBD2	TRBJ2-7	TGTGCCAGCACCTTGACTAGCGACTACGAGCAGTACTTC	CASTLTSDYEQYF